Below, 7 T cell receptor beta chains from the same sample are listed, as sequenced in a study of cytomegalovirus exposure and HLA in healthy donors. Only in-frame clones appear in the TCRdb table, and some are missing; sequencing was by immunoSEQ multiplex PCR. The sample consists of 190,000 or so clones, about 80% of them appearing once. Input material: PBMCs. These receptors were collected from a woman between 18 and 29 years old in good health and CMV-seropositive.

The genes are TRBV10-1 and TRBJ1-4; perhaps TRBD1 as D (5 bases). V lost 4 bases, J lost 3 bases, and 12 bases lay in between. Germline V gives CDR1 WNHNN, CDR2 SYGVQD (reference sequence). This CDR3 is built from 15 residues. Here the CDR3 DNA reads TGCGCCAGCAGTGCAGGGTCGCAAGCTAATGAAAAACTGTTTTTT. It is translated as CASSAGSQANEKLFF.

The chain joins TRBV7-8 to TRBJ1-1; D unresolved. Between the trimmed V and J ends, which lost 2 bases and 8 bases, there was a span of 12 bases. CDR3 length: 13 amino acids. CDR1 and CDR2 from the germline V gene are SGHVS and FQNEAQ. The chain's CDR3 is CASSLLDSMEAFF. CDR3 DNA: TGTGCCAGCAGCTTATTAGACTCGATGGAAGCTTTCTTT.

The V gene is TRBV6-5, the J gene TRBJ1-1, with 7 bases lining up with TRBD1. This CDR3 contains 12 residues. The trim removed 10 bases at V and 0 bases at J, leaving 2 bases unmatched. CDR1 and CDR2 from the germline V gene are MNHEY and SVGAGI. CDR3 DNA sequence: TGTGCCAACGGGACAGTGAACACTGAAGCTTTCTTT. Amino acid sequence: CANGTVNTEAFF.

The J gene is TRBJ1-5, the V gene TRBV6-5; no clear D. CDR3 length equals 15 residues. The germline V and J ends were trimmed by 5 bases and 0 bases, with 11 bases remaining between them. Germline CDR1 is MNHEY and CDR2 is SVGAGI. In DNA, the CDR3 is TGTGCCAGCAGTCTCGGACTGACTAGCAATCAGCCCCAGCATTTT. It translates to CASSLGLTSNQPQHF.

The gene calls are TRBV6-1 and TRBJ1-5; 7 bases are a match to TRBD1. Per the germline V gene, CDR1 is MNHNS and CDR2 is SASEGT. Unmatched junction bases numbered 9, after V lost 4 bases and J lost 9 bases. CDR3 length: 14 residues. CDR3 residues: CASSVDRAGGPQHF. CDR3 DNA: TGTGCCAGCAGTGTAGACAGGGCGGGCGGGCCCCAGCATTTT.

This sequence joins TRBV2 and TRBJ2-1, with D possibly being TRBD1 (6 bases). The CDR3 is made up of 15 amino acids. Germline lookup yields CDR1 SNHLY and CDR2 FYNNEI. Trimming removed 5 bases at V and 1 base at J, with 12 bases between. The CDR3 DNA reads TGTGCCAGCAGTAGGACAGAGGGTTCCTACAATGAGCAGTTCTTC. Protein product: CASSRTEGSYNEQFF.

CDR3 nucleotides: TGCAGCGTTGGAGGTCGAAGGGAAGCTTTCTTT. It yields the protein CSVGGRREAFF. The rearrangement uses TRBV29-1 and TRBJ1-1; D is unresolved. Germline V gene lookup returns CDR1 SQVTM and CDR2 ANQGSEA. This CDR3 is built from 11 residues. V was pared by 4 bases and J by 8 bases, with 11 bases between.